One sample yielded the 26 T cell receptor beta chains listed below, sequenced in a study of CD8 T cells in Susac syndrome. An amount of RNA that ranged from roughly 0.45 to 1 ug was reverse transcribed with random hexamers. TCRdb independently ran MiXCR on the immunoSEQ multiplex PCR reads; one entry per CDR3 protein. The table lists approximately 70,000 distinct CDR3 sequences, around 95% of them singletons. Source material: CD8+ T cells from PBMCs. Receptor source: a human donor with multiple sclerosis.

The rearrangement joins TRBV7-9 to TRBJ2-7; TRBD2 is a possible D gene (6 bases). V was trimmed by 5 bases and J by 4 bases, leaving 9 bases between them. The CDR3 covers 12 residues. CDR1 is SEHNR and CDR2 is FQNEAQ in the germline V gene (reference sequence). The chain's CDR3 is CASSHSGYEQYF. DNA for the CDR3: TGTGCCAGCAGCCATAGCGGATACGAGCAGTACTTC.

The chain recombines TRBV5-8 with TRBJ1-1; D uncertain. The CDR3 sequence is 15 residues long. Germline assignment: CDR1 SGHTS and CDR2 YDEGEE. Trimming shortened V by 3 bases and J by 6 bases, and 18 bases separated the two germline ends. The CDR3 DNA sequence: TGTGCCAGCAGCTGGAGAGGATCCGGTAGGGCTGAAGCTTTCTTT. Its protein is CASSWRGSGRAEAFF.

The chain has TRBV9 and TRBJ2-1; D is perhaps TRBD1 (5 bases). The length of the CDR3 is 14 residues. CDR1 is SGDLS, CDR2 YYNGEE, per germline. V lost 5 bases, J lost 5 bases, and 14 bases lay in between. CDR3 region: CASRGPTDNNEQFF. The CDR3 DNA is TGTGCCAGCAGGGGGCCCACAGATAACAATGAGCAGTTCTTC.

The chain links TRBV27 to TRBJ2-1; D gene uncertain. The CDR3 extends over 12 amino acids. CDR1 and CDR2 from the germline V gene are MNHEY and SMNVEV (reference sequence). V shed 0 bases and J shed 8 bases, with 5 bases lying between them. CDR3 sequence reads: CASSLSMDEQFF. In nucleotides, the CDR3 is TGTGCCAGCAGTTTATCGATGGATGAGCAGTTCTTC.

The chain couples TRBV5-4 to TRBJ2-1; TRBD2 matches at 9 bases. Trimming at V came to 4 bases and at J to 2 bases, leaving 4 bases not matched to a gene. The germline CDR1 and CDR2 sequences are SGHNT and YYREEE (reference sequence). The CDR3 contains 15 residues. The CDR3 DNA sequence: TGTGCCAGCAGCGCAGCGGGAGGAACCTACAATGAGCAGTTCTTC. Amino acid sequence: CASSAAGGTYNEQFF.

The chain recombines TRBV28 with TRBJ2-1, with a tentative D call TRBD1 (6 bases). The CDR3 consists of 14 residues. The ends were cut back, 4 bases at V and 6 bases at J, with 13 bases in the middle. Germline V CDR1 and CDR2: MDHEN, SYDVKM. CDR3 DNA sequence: TGTGCCAGCAGTTACCTACAGGGCACCAATGAGCAGTTCTTC. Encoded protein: CASSYLQGTNEQFF.

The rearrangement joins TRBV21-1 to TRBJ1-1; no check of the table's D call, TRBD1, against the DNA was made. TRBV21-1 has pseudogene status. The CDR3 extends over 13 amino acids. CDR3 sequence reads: CATRGQGGTEAFF. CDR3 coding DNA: TGTGCCACCAGGGGACAGGGAGGGACTGAAGCTTTCTTT.

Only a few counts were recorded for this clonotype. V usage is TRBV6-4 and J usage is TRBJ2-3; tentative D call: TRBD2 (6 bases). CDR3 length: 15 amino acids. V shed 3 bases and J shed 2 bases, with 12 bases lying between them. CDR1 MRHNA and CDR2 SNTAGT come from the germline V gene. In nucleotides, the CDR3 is TGTGCCAGCAGTGAGGGTGCGGGGAACACAGATACGCAGTATTTT. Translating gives CASSEGAGNTDTQYF.

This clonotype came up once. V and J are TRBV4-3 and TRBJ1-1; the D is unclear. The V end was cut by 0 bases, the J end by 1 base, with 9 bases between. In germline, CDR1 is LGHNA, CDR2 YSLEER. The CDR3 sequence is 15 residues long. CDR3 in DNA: TGCGCCAGCAGCCAAGAGCGGAGTACGAACACTGAAGCTTTCTTT. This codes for CASSQERSTNTEAFF.

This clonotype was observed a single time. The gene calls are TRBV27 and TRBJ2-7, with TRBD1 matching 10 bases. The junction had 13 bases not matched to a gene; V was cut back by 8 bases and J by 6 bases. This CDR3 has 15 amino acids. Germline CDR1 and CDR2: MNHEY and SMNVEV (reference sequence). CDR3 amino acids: CASARAGDRGSEQYF. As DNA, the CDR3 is TGTGCCAGCGCTCGGGCCGGGGACAGGGGATCCGAGCAGTACTTC.

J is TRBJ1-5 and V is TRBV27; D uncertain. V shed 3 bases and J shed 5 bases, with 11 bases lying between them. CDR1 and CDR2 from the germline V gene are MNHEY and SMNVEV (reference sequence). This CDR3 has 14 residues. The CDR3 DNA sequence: TGTGCCAGCAGTTTCGATCAGTTCGATCAGCCCCAGCATTTT. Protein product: CASSFDQFDQPQHF.

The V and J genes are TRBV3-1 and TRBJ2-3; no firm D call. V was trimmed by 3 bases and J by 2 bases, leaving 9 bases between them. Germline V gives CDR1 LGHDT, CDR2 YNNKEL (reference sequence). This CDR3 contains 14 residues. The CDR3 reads CASSQADFTDTQYF. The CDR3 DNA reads TGTGCCAGCAGCCAGGCTGACTTCACAGATACGCAGTATTTT.

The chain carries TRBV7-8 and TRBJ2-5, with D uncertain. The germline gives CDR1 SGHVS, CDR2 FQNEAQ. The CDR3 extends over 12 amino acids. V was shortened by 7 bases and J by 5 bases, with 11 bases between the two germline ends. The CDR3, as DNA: TGTGCCAGCACACCCCATCAGGAGACCCAGTACTTC. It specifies CASTPHQETQYF.

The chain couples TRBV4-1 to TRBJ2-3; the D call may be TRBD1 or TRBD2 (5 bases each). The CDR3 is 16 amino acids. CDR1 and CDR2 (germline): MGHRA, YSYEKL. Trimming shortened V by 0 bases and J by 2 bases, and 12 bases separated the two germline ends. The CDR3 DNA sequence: TGCGCCAGCAGCCAAGAGGGGGAAGCGGTCACAGATACGCAGTATTTT. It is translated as CASSQEGEAVTDTQYF.

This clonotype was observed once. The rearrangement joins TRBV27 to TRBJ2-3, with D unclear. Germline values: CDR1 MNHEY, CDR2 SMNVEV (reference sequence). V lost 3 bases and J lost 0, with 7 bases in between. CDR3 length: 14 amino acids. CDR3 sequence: CASSLGISTDTQYF. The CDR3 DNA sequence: TGTGCCAGCAGTTTGGGAATCAGCACAGATACGCAGTATTTT.

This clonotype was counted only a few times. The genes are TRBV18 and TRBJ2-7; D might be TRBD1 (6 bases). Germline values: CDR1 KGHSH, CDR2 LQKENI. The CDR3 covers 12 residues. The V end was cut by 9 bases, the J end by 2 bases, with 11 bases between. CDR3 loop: CASLGQTYEQYF. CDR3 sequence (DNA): TGTGCCAGTCTTGGACAGACCTACGAGCAGTACTTC. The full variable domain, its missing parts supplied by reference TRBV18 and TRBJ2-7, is NAGVMQNPRHLVRRRGQEARLRCSPMKGHSHVYWYRQLPEEGLKFMVYLQKENIIDESGMPKERFSAEFPKEGPSILRIQQVVRGDSAAYFCASLGQTYEQYFGPGTRLTVT.

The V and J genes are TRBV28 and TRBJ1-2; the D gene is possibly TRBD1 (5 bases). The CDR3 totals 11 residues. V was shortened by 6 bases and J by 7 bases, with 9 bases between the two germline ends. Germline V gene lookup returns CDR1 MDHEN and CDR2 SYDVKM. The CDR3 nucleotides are TGTGCCAGCAGCCCTCAGGGTGGCTACACCTTC. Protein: CASSPQGGYTF.

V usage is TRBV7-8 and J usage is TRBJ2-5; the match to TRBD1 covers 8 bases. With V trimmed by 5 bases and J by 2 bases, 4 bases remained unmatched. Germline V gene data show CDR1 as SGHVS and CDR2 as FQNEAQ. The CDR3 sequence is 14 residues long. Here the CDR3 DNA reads TGTGCCAGCAGCCCCGGACAGGGTCAAGAGACCCAGTACTTC. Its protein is CASSPGQGQETQYF.

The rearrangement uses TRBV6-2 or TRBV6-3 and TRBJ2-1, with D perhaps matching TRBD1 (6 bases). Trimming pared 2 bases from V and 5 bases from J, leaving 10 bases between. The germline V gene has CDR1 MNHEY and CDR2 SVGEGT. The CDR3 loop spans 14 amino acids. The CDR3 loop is CASSYVGADNEQFF. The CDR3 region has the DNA TGTGCCAGCAGTTACGTGGGGGCAGACAATGAGCAGTTCTTC.

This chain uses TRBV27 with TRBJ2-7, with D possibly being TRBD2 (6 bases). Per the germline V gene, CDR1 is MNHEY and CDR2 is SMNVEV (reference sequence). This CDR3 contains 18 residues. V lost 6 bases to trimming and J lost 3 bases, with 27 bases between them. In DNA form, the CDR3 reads TGTGCCAGCAGCCCCTCATTCTGGGCGGGACGGGGAATCTACGAGCAGTACTTC. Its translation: CASSPSFWAGRGIYEQYF.

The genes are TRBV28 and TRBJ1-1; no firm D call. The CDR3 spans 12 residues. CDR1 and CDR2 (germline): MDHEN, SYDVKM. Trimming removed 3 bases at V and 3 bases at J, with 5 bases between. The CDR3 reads CASSLEDTEAFF. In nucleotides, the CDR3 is TGTGCCAGCAGTTTGGAGGACACTGAAGCTTTCTTT.

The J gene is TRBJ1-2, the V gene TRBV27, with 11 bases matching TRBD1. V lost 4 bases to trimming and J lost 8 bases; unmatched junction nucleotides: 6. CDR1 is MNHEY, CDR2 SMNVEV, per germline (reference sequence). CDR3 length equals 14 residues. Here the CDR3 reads CASSWTGGSGGYTF. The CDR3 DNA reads TGTGCCAGCAGTTGGACAGGGGGCAGTGGAGGCTACACCTTC.

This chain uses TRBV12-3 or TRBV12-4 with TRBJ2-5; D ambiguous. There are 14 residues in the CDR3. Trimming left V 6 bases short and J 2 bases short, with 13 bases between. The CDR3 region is CASSPNADQETQYF. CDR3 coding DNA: TGTGCCAGCAGCCCCAACGCGGATCAAGAGACCCAGTACTTC.

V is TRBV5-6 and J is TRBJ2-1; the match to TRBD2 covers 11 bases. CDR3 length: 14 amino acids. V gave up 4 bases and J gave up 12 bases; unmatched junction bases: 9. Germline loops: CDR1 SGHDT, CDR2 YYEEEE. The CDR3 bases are TGTGCCAGCAGCCACGGGACTAGCGGCCCTCCGCAGTTCTTC. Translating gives CASSHGTSGPPQFF.

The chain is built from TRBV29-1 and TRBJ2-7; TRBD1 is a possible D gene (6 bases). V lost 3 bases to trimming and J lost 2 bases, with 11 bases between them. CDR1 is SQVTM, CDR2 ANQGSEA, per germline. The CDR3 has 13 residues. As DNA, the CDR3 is TGCAGCGTTGATACAGGGTGGCCCTACGAGCAGTACTTC. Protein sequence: CSVDTGWPYEQYF.

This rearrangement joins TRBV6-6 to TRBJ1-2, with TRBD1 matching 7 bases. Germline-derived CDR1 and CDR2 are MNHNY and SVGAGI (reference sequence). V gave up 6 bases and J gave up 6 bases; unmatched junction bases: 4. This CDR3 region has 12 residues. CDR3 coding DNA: TGTGCCAGCAGATCCGGACAGGATGGCTACACCTTC. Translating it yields CASRSGQDGYTF.